The next 21 T cell receptor beta chains were all read from a single sample in a study of T cell changes during pregnancy in multiple sclerosis. Measured with immunoSEQ multiplex PCR; TCRdb has only the in-frame clones, and not every one. There are fewer than 90,000 clones in the sample; around 94% occur only once, and about 0.84% lies in the top ten. This material consisted of peripheral blood, taken in the third trimester of pregnancy. The receptors were gathered from a female donor with multiple sclerosis, enrolled in a pregnancy study.

Regarding this clone: The junction departs from germline at one end; a sequencing error may be responsible. V gene TRBV30 combines with J gene TRBJ2-5, with 7 bases lining up with TRBD2. CDR1 and CDR2 (germline): GTSNPN, SVGIG (reference sequence). The length of the CDR3 is 20 residues. The CDR3 DNA sequence: TGTGCCTGGAGTGGGAAGGGAAGGGTGAAAGGCGGGAGATACCACGAGACCCAGTACTTC. Translated: CAWSGKGRVKGGRYHETQYF. The full variable domain, completed using reference TRBV30 and TRBJ2-5, is SQTIHQWPATLVQPVGSPLSLECTVEGTSNPNLYWYRQAAGRGLQLLFYSVGIGQISSEVPQNLSASRPQDRQFILSSKKLLLSDSGFYLCAWSGKGRVKGGRYHETQYFGPGTRLLVL.

The CDR3 loop reads CASSLVRQGNTEAFF. CDR3 DNA: TGTGCCAGCAGCTTGGTTAGACAGGGGAACACTGAAGCTTTCTTT. V is TRBV5-6 and J is TRBJ1-1; 7 bases align to TRBD1. V shed 0 bases and J 1 base; nucleotides not matched to a gene: 3. The CDR3 has 15 residues. Germline-derived CDR1 and CDR2 are SGHDT and YYEEEE.

This sequence joins TRBV7-9 and TRBJ2-7, with D hard to call. Trimming shortened V by 5 bases and J by 0 bases, and 5 bases separated the two germline ends. The CDR3 is made up of 12 amino acids. Germline V CDR1 and CDR2: SEHNR, FQNEAQ (reference sequence). DNA for the CDR3: TGTGCCAGCAGCGGCAGCTCCTACGAGCAGTACTTC. Amino acid sequence: CASSGSSYEQYF. The whole variable domain, remainder taken from reference TRBV7-9 and TRBJ2-7, is DTGVSQNPRHKITKRGQNVTFRCDPISEHNRLYWYRQTLGQGPEFLTYFQNEAQLEKSRLLSDRFSAERPKGSFSTLEIQRTEQGDSAMYLCASSGSSYEQYFGPGTRLTVT.

The genes are TRBV5-1 and TRBJ2-7; 9 bases match TRBD1. This CDR3 comprises 14 residues. The V segment lost 4 bases and the J segment 4 bases; nucleotides outside the gene matches: 6. Germline V gives CDR1 SGHRS, CDR2 YFSETQ. The CDR3 reads CASSVGQGFYEQYF. As DNA, the CDR3 is TGCGCCAGCAGCGTAGGACAGGGGTTTTACGAGCAGTACTTC.

This clone was picked up one time. In nucleotides, the CDR3 is TGTGCCAGCAGCGCACTAGCGGGCGAGTACAATGAGCAGTTCTTC. Translation: CASSALAGEYNEQFF. The chain couples TRBV9 to TRBJ2-1; 9 bases fit TRBD2. The V gene's germline CDR1 is SGDLS and CDR2 YYNGEE. CDR3 size: 15 residues. V was pared by 3 bases and J by 4 bases, with 5 bases of the junction left unmatched.

This clone was counted once. The chain recombines TRBV6-1 with TRBJ2-5; 7 bases are a match to TRBD2. The germline CDR1 and CDR2 sequences are MNHNS and SASEGT. The CDR3 contains 15 residues. Trimming removed 3 bases from V and 6 bases from J; junction bases left unmatched: 10. The CDR3, as DNA: TGTGCCAGCAGTGAGAAGGCTAGCGGCTCCCAGACCCAGTACTTC. The encoded protein is CASSEKASGSQTQYF.

The CDR3 DNA is TGTGCCAGCAGCCAAGGGGGAGGGAGGGGCTACGAGCAGTACTTC. Translated: CASSQGGGRGYEQYF. This sequence joins TRBV4-2 and TRBJ2-7, with 7 bases lining up with TRBD2. Per germline, CDR1 LGHNA and CDR2 YNFKEQ. Trimming removed 1 base from V and 3 bases from J; junction bases left unmatched: 6. CDR3 length: 15 residues.

This chain joins TRBV7-9 and TRBJ1-5; 7 positions agree with TRBD1. The V gene end was trimmed by 5 bases and the J gene end by 1 base; junction bases not matched to a gene: 8. The CDR3 has 16 amino acids. CDR1 and CDR2 (germline): SEHNR, FQNEAQ (reference sequence). CDR3 region: CASSPITGASNQPQHF. The DNA for the CDR3 is TGTGCCAGCAGCCCGATTACAGGGGCGAGCAATCAGCCCCAGCATTTT. The full variable domain, its missing parts supplied by reference TRBV7-9 and TRBJ1-5, is DTGVSQNPRHKITKRGQNVTFRCDPISEHNRLYWYRQTLGQGPEFLTYFQNEAQLEKSRLLSDRFSAERPKGSFSTLEIQRTEQGDSAMYLCASSPITGASNQPQHFGDGTRLSIL.

The chain links TRBV6-5 to TRBJ2-3; 8 positions match TRBD2. The CDR3 length is 14 residues. Germline V gene sequence: CDR1 MNHEY, CDR2 SVGAGI. V shed 6 bases, J shed 1 base, and the junction held 3 bases outside the gene matches. The CDR3 region is CASSQTSGTDTQYF. DNA for the CDR3: TGTGCCAGCAGCCAGACTAGCGGCACAGATACGCAGTATTTT.

CDR3 sequence (DNA): TGTGCCAGCAGCGGACTAGCGGGATCCTACAATGAGCAGTTCTTC. It encodes CASSGLAGSYNEQFF. This rearrangement joins TRBV11-2 to TRBJ2-1; 12 bases fit TRBD2. Per germline, CDR1 SGHAT and CDR2 FQNNGV. The V and J ends lost 5 bases and 1 base, in that order; junction bases with no gene match: 0. This CDR3 contains 15 residues.

This clone is a singleton in its sample. The chain is built from TRBV5-1 and TRBJ1-1; TRBD1 agrees at 8 bases. CDR1 SGHRS and CDR2 YFSETQ come from the germline V gene. The ends lost 3 bases at V and 0 bases at J; junction bases unmatched: 1. The CDR3 is made up of 14 amino acids. This chain's CDR3 is CASSWTGMNTEAFF. CDR3 coding DNA: TGCGCCAGCAGCTGGACAGGGATGAACACTGAAGCTTTCTTT. Complete variable domain (other parts from reference TRBV5-1 and TRBJ1-1): KAGVTQTPRYLIKTRGQQVTLSCSPISGHRSVSWYQQTPGQGLQFLFEYFSETQRNKGNFPGRFSGRQFSNSRSEMNVSTLELGDSALYLCASSWTGMNTEAFFGQGTRLTVV.

The chain links TRBV28 to TRBJ2-1; tentatively, D is TRBD2 (5 bases). CDR3 length equals 15 residues. The V end lost 4 bases, the J end lost 1 base, and 11 bases lay between the germline ends. CDR1 and CDR2 (germline): MDHEN, SYDVKM. CDR3 nucleotides: TGTGCCAGCAGTTCCCGGGGTTGGTCCTACAATGAGCAGTTCTTC. It codes for CASSSRGWSYNEQFF.

The rearrangement joins TRBV30 to TRBJ2-7; 9 nucleotides match TRBD2. Trimming at V came to 6 bases and at J to 3 bases, leaving 9 bases not matched to a gene. This CDR3 is 14 amino acids long. CDR1 is GTSNPN, CDR2 SVGIG, per germline (reference sequence). CDR3 sequence reads: CACSGSEAFYEQYF. The DNA of the CDR3 is TGTGCCTGTAGCGGGAGTGAGGCCTTCTACGAGCAGTACTTC.

The chain couples TRBV27 to TRBJ2-7; 12 nucleotides match TRBD2. Germline CDR1 reads MNHEY; CDR2 reads SMNVEV (reference sequence). V shed 5 bases, J shed 5 bases, and the junction held 13 bases outside the gene matches. The CDR3 covers 17 residues. This chain's CDR3 is CASSPSPRLAGDHEQYF. In nucleotides, the CDR3 is TGTGCCAGCAGTCCCTCCCCCCGACTAGCGGGAGACCACGAGCAGTACTTC.

The V call is TRBV29-1, the J call TRBJ2-1; D is ambiguous. The CDR3 totals 13 residues. In germline, CDR1 is SQVTM, CDR2 ANQGSEA. Trimming shortened V by 7 bases and J by 2 bases, and 12 bases separated the two germline ends. The CDR3 DNA follows: TGCAGCGCTGACTCTTATACCTACAATGAGCAGTTCTTC. Its protein is CSADSYTYNEQFF.

To note about this clone: The same CDR3 also results from other DNA sequences found in this sample. The CDR3 nucleotides are TGTGCCAGCAGCTTGGTCGCGGGAGGCACAGATACGCAGTATTTT. Translation: CASSLVAGGTDTQYF. The chain is built from TRBV5-6 and TRBJ2-3, with 7 positions matching TRBD2. This CDR3 contains 15 residues. Germline CDR1 SGHDT, CDR2 YYEEEE. Trimming took 0 bases from V and 1 from J; bases not matched to a gene: 2.

The V call is TRBV4-2, the J call TRBJ1-3, with D unresolved. V was shortened by 2 bases and J by 2 bases, with 10 bases between the two germline ends. The CDR3 is 15 residues long. Per the germline V gene, CDR1 is LGHNA and CDR2 is YNFKEQ. For the CDR3, the DNA is TGTGCCAGCAGCCAATCCTCAGGCACTGGAAACACCATATATTTT. This gives the protein CASSQSSGTGNTIYF.

This rearrangement joins TRBV6-5 to TRBJ1-2; TRBD1 agrees at 8 bases. With V trimmed by 5 bases and J by 6 bases, 11 bases remained unmatched. The CDR3 sequence is 15 residues long. Per germline, CDR1 MNHEY and CDR2 SVGAGI. This CDR3 is CASSQPGQDRNGYTF. CDR3 bases: TGTGCCAGCAGTCAACCGGGACAGGATAGGAATGGCTACACCTTC.

V usage is TRBV28 and J usage is TRBJ1-5; 10 bases fit TRBD1. V lost 5 bases to trimming and J lost 1 base; unmatched junction nucleotides: 11. Germline V gene data show CDR1 as MDHEN and CDR2 as SYDVKM. The CDR3 loop spans 18 amino acids. The CDR3 protein is CASSRLVGTGASNQPQHF. The CDR3 DNA reads as TGTGCCAGCAGTCGCCTTGTGGGGACAGGGGCAAGCAATCAGCCCCAGCATTTT.

The chain joins TRBV19 to TRBJ1-4, with TRBD1 matching over 10 bases. This CDR3 is 15 amino acids long. V lost 6 bases, J lost 7 bases, and 8 bases stayed unmatched. The germline CDR1 and CDR2 sequences are LNHDA and SQIVND (reference sequence). The DNA of the CDR3 is TGTGCCAGTAGCAGACCCGGGACAGGGGTTGAAAAACTGTTTTTT. Residues: CASSRPGTGVEKLFF.

There are a few counts of this clone. The CDR3 reads CASSSGVQFYEQYF. The CDR3 DNA reads TGTGCCAGCAGTTCAGGGGTTCAGTTCTACGAGCAGTACTTC. This rearrangement joins TRBV27 to TRBJ2-7, with D possibly being TRBD1 (6 bases). Germline V lookup: CDR1 MNHEY, CDR2 SMNVEV (reference sequence). The CDR3 is 14 amino acids. V was trimmed by 4 bases and J by 3 bases, leaving 13 bases between them.